This T cell receptor beta chain was found in a study of T cell repertoires in cytomegalovirus infection. Study at large: Public TCR beta signatures were indicative of both CMV infection and a matching HLA type. Study results and limitations: Adding up the frequency of public TCR beta families identified people who carried CMV plus the relevant HLA. The response measured ex vivo was dominated by TCR beta clonotypes (HLA-C-restricted and CMV-specific).

One entry per CDR3 protein results from TCRdb running MiXCR on the reads. The sample carries just under 550,000 distinct CDR3 sequences, 26% recorded once. This CDR3 comprises 15 residues. Per the germline V gene, CDR1 is SGHTA and CDR2 is FQGTGA. Trimming shortened V by 3 bases and J by 2 bases, and 14 bases separated the two germline ends. A word on this clonotype: Its target is not known.

V gene TRBV7-3 combines with J gene TRBJ2-7; no clear D gene. Sequenced material: PBMCs. The TCR originated in a human donor in good health (CMV status not recorded). Some clones in this sample may be carry-over from other donors' samples. Here the CDR3 reads CASSFGFDKTYEQYF. CDR3 DNA: TGTGCCAGCAGCTTCGGGTTTGACAAAACCTACGAGCAGTACTTC. Supplemented by reference TRBV7-3 and TRBJ2-7, the full variable domain reads GAGVSQTPSNKVTEKGKYVELRCDPISGHTALYWYRQSLGQGPEFLIYFQGTGAADDSGLPNDRFFAVRPEGSVSTLKIQRTERGDSAVYLCASSFGFDKTYEQYFGPGTRLTVT.